These 32 T cell receptor beta chains came from one sample sequenced in a study of blood T cell repertoires in COVID-19. The protocol was immunoSEQ multiplex PCR, while the TCRdb copy is restricted to in-frame clones and leaves out a portion. The table includes under 300,000 clones, about 88% detected once. The sample consisted of PBMCs or T cells enriched from blood (not recorded which). The receptors stem from a woman aged 50 to 60 who had been exposed to COVID-19.

This chain links TRBV27 with TRBJ2-1, with a possible D match to TRBD1 (5 bases). CDR3 size: 16 residues. The germline CDR1 and CDR2 sequences are MNHEY and SMNVEV (reference sequence). The V end lost 7 bases, the J end lost 0 bases, and 16 bases lay between the germline ends. CDR3: CASTPLDRISYNEQFF. CDR3 DNA sequence: TGTGCCAGCACACCCCTAGACAGAATCTCCTACAATGAGCAGTTCTTC.

This chain links TRBV27 with TRBJ1-2, with 7 bases identical to TRBD1. This CDR3 spans 14 amino acids. Germline CDR1 MNHEY, CDR2 SMNVEV (reference sequence). Unmatched junction bases numbered 5, after V lost 3 bases and J lost 4 bases. In DNA form, the CDR3 reads TGTGCCAGCAGTTTTTCAGGGGGTGGCTATGGCTACACCTTC. This codes for CASSFSGGGYGYTF.

The chain carries TRBV13 and TRBJ2-3; tentative D call: TRBD1 (6 bases). V dropped 5 bases and J dropped 3 bases, with 12 bases sitting between them. The CDR3 has 14 residues. Germline values: CDR1 PRHDT, CDR2 FYEKMQ (reference sequence). Here the CDR3 reads CASSPQRGTDTQYF. As DNA, the CDR3 is TGTGCCAGCAGCCCACAAAGGGGGACAGATACGCAGTATTTT.

This sequence joins TRBV15 and TRBJ2-7; D gene ambiguous. V was clipped by 1 base and J by 2 bases, with 9 bases between them. Germline lookup yields CDR1 LNHNV and CDR2 YYDKDF (reference sequence). The CDR3 length is 14 residues. The CDR3 region has the DNA TGTGCCACCAGCAGAGGCGGTAGCACCTACGAGCAGTACTTC. Protein product: CATSRGGSTYEQYF.

On this clone itself: Other DNA sequences of this sample code for an identical CDR3. The CDR3 DNA sequence: TGTGCCAGCTCCGGGGGGAACACTGAAGCTTTCTTT. As protein: CASSGGNTEAFF. The gene calls are TRBV18 and TRBJ1-1; tentatively, D is TRBD1 (5 bases). Trimming took off 6 bases at V and 1 base at J, with 6 bases between the two ends. Germline V gives CDR1 KGHSH, CDR2 LQKENI. The CDR3 has 12 amino acids.

V usage is TRBV3-1 (or the pseudogene TRBV3-2) and J usage is TRBJ1-5; D call uncertain. The CDR3 extends over 13 amino acids. Between the trimmed V and J ends, which lost 1 base and 4 bases, there was a span of 5 bases. CDR1 LGHDT and CDR2 YNNKEL come from the germline V gene (reference sequence). The CDR3: CASSQGGNQPQHF. As DNA, the CDR3 is TGTGCCAGCAGCCAAGGCGGTAATCAGCCCCAGCATTTT.

The chain links TRBV12-3 or TRBV12-4 to TRBJ1-1; a possible D gene is TRBD1 (5 bases). The CDR3 extends over 13 amino acids. Trimming pared 7 bases from V and 1 base from J, leaving 10 bases between. As DNA, the CDR3 is TGTGCCAGCACCTTGGGGCCGAACACTGAAGCTTTCTTT. This translates into CASTLGPNTEAFF.

V is TRBV28 and J is TRBJ1-3, with D maybe TRBD1 (6 bases). This CDR3 spans 14 amino acids. Germline CDR1 reads MDHEN; CDR2 reads SYDVKM. V gave up 8 bases and J gave up 0 bases, with 11 bases separating them. CDR3 amino acids: CASSGENSGNTIYF. CDR3 nucleotide sequence: TGTGCCAGCTCAGGGGAAAACTCTGGAAACACCATATATTTT.

The chain recombines TRBV5-5 with TRBJ2-7, with D possibly matching TRBD2 (5 bases). V dropped 0 bases and J dropped 6 bases, with 19 bases sitting between them. Germline values: CDR1 SGHKS, CDR2 YYEKEE (reference sequence). This CDR3 has 16 residues. The chain's CDR3 is CASSLAAGSRVREQYF. CDR3 bases: TGTGCCAGCAGCTTGGCCGCGGGCAGTCGGGTCCGCGAGCAGTACTTC.

A few counts support this clone. The chain uses TRBV5-1 and TRBJ2-1; 9 bases are shared with TRBD2. With 2 bases clipped from V and 2 bases from J, the junction kept 8 bases outside the gene matches. Germline V gene sequence: CDR1 SGHRS, CDR2 YFSETQ. This CDR3 contains 17 residues. CDR3 residues: CASSFGDRGGAYNEQFF. The CDR3 nucleotides are TGCGCCAGCAGCTTTGGAGATCGCGGGGGGGCCTACAATGAGCAGTTCTTC.

This rearrangement joins TRBV27 to TRBJ2-1; 7 positions agree with TRBD2. With V trimmed by 4 bases and J by 7 bases, 7 bases remained unmatched. This CDR3 comprises 14 residues. Germline values: CDR1 MNHEY, CDR2 SMNVEV (reference sequence). CDR3 in amino acids: CASSSPRDYNEQFF. CDR3 nucleotides: TGTGCCAGCAGTTCGCCCCGGGACTATAATGAGCAGTTCTTC.

The V gene is TRBV29-1, the J gene TRBJ2-5; 7 positions agree with TRBD1. Trimming at V came to 6 bases and at J to 4 bases, leaving 8 bases not matched to a gene. The CDR3 length is 13 residues. Germline lookup yields CDR1 SQVTM and CDR2 ANQGSEA. The CDR3 DNA sequence: TGCAGCGTGCCCAGGGGGTCGGGAGAGACCCAGTACTTC. Translation: CSVPRGSGETQYF.

The rearrangement joins TRBV4-3 to TRBJ2-3, with D tentatively TRBD2 (6 bases). Germline V lookup: CDR1 LGHNA, CDR2 YSLEER. The ends were cut back, 2 bases at V and 5 bases at J, with 17 bases in the middle. This CDR3 has 16 amino acids. The CDR3 sequence: CASSQSGRPGQDTQYF. CDR3 nucleotide sequence: TGCGCCAGCAGCCAATCGGGGAGGCCGGGCCAAGATACGCAGTATTTT.

J is TRBJ1-2 and V is TRBV5-1, with 10 bases fitting TRBD1. CDR3 length equals 16 residues. CDR1 SGHRS and CDR2 YFSETQ come from the germline V gene. V shed 0 bases and J 6 bases; nucleotides not matched to a gene: 8. CDR3 nucleotides: TGCGCCAGCAGCTTGGCGGGACAGGGGCCGTCCGATGGCTACACCTTC. As protein: CASSLAGQGPSDGYTF.

The count of this clone is one. J is TRBJ1-4 and V is TRBV5-4; TRBD1 is a possible D gene (5 bases). V lost 4 bases and J lost 9, with 16 bases in between. The germline V gene has CDR1 SGHNT and CDR2 YYREEE (reference sequence). The CDR3 is 14 amino acids. The CDR3 sequence is CASSLGPGEKKLFF. CDR3 coding DNA: TGTGCCAGCAGCCTGGGACCGGGTGAGAAAAAACTGTTTTTT.

The chain couples TRBV4-1 to TRBJ2-5; TRBD2 matches 8 bases. Germline-derived CDR1 and CDR2 are MGHRA and YSYEKL. The CDR3 loop spans 15 amino acids. V trimming: 3 bases; J trimming: 4 bases; junction bases outside the gene matches: 7. Here the CDR3 DNA reads TGCGCCAGCAGCCAGGACGGGGGGGCATCAGAGACCCAGTACTTC. This gives the protein CASSQDGGASETQYF.

The genes are TRBV30 and TRBJ2-7; 9 bases are shared with TRBD2. V lost 4 bases to trimming and J lost 2 bases; unmatched junction nucleotides: 6. Germline V gene data show CDR1 as GTSNPN and CDR2 as SVGIG (reference sequence). The CDR3 spans 14 residues. As DNA, the CDR3 is TGTGCCTGGATGTCGCGGGGGGGTACCTACGAGCAGTACTTC. Its protein is CAWMSRGGTYEQYF.

The rearrangement uses TRBV19 and TRBJ1-3; no reliable D call. Looked up from germline, CDR1 is LNHDA and CDR2 is SQIVND (reference sequence). The V end was cut by 3 bases, the J end by 0 bases, with 9 bases between. The CDR3 sequence is 15 residues long. The CDR3 bases are TGTGCCAGTAGTATCGGGAGCTTCTCTGGAAACACCATATATTTT. This translates into CASSIGSFSGNTIYF.

Worth noting for this clone: A read error may explain this, as a much larger clone is one base away. The chain employs TRBV7-8 and TRBJ1-2; D is undetermined. This CDR3 is 12 amino acids long. V was clipped by 5 bases and J by 2 bases, with 6 bases between them. CDR1 SGHVS and CDR2 FQNEAQ come from the germline V gene. The CDR3 sequence: CASSQQNYGYTF. The CDR3 DNA reads as TGTGCCAGCAGCCAACAGAACTATGGCTACACCTTC.

This clone was recorded only once. This chain links TRBV18 with TRBJ2-5; TRBD1 matches at 7 bases. V dropped 5 bases and J dropped 3; count of bases not matched to a gene: 3. The CDR3 is made up of 13 amino acids. Germline CDR1 is KGHSH and CDR2 is LQKENI. In DNA form, the CDR3 reads TGTGCCAGCTCATCAGGGGGAAAAGAGACCCAGTACTTC. This codes for CASSSGGKETQYF.

V is TRBV14 and J is TRBJ2-3; 10 bases fit TRBD2. The CDR3 spans 16 residues. Germline CDR1 reads SGHDN; CDR2 reads FVKESK. Trimming at V came to 3 bases and at J to 3 bases, leaving 6 bases not matched to a gene. Here the CDR3 reads CASSQELAGHTDTQYF. The CDR3, as DNA: TGTGCCAGCAGCCAGGAACTAGCGGGGCATACAGATACGCAGTATTTT.

The rearrangement links TRBV7-2 to TRBJ2-5; TRBD1 aligns across 9 bases. V lost 5 bases and J lost 4; bases outside the gene matches: 8. Germline CDR1 is SGHTA and CDR2 is FQGNSA. The CDR3 totals 15 residues. The DNA for the CDR3 is TGTGCCAGCAGCGCCGGACAGGGGACCTCAGAGACCCAGTACTTC. Its protein product is CASSAGQGTSETQYF.

This chain uses TRBV13 with TRBJ1-2, with D possibly being TRBD1 (5 bases). Trimming took 4 bases from V and 5 from J, leaving 14 bases between them. The CDR3 is 14 amino acids. Looked up from germline, CDR1 is PRHDT and CDR2 is FYEKMQ (reference sequence). The CDR3 here is CASSSGRGRYGYTF. DNA for the CDR3: TGTGCCAGCAGCTCCGGGAGGGGAAGGTATGGCTACACCTTC.

The V and J genes are TRBV19 and TRBJ2-3, with 9 bases matching TRBD1. V trimming: 5 bases; J trimming: 5 bases; junction bases outside the gene matches: 8. Germline CDR1 and CDR2: LNHDA and SQIVND (reference sequence). This CDR3 has 15 amino acids. The CDR3 nucleotides are TGTGCCAGTAGTCCGGACAGGGGCCAGGGAGATACGCAGTATTTT. This codes for CASSPDRGQGDTQYF.

The rearrangement links TRBV9 to TRBJ1-2; 8 positions match TRBD1. Germline V gene sequence: CDR1 SGDLS, CDR2 YYNGEE. This CDR3 comprises 15 residues. Germline trimming cut 3 bases from V and 5 bases from J; bases unmatched to any gene: 9. In nucleotides, the CDR3 is TGTGCCAGCAGCGAGGGACAGGCAAGAGGGTATGGCTACACCTTC. It specifies CASSEGQARGYGYTF. Full variable domain (rest looked up from reference TRBV9 and TRBJ1-2): DSGVTQTPKHLITATGQRVTLRCSPRSGDLSVYWYQQSLDQGLQFLIQYYNGEERAKGNILERFSAQQFPDLHSELNLSSLELGDSALYFCASSEGQARGYGYTFGSGTRLTVV.

The chain carries TRBV20-1 and TRBJ1-5, with D possibly matching TRBD1 (5 bases). Trimming removed 3 bases at V and 0 bases at J, with 18 bases between. Germline V gene lookup returns CDR1 DFQATT and CDR2 SNEGSKA (reference sequence). There are 17 residues in the CDR3. As DNA, the CDR3 is TGCAGTGCTAGTAGGGACTCCGGATTATATAGCAATCAGCCCCAGCATTTT. It is translated as CSASRDSGLYSNQPQHF.

The chain employs TRBV5-1 and TRBJ1-3; D is undetermined. The V and J ends lost 0 bases and 0 bases respectively, with 10 bases between them. The CDR3 covers 16 residues. Germline lookup yields CDR1 SGHRS and CDR2 YFSETQ. The CDR3 region is CASSLGGLPSGNTIYF. Written as DNA, the CDR3 is TGCGCCAGCAGCTTGGGTGGACTCCCCTCTGGAAACACCATATATTTT.

This clone has a single count. The junction departs from germline at one end; a sequencing error may be responsible. The chain joins TRBV7-2 to TRBJ2-7, with TRBD1 as a possible D gene (5 bases). The CDR3 is 16 amino acids. Germline loops: CDR1 SGHTA, CDR2 FQGNSA. As DNA, the CDR3 is TGTGCCAGCAGCATAGCAGGAAAGGGGCGTCTAGGAGAGCAGTACTTC. This gives the protein CASSIAGKGRLGEQYF. Combining the CDR3 with reference TRBV7-2 and TRBJ2-7 gives the whole variable domain GAGVSQSPSNKVTEKGKDVELRCDPISGHTALYWYRQSLGQGLEFLIYFQGNSAPDKSGLPSDRFSAERTGGSVSTLTIQRTQQEDSAVYLCASSIAGKGRLGEQYFGPGTRLTVT.

Concerning this clone itself: An end of the junction differs from the germline gene, which may be a read error. CDR3 in amino acids: CASSPRTSGGVIRF. The CDR3 coding sequence is TGTGCCAGCAGCCCTCGGACTAGCGGGGGGGTGATTCGTTTT. The V gene is TRBV7-2, the J gene TRBJ2-3, with 15 bases fitting TRBD2. This CDR3 has 14 residues. CDR1 and CDR2 (germline): SGHTA, FQGNSA.

The genes are TRBV18 and TRBJ2-2, with 14 bases matching TRBD2. Per germline, CDR1 KGHSH and CDR2 LQKENI. Trimming took 5 bases from V and 6 from J; bases not matched to a gene: 11. The CDR3 is made up of 18 amino acids. The CDR3 DNA follows: TGTGCCAGCTCATCTCGACTAGCGGGGGGGCCTTCGGCCGGGGAGCTGTTTTTT. This sequence encodes CASSSRLAGGPSAGELFF. Full variable domain (remainder filled in from reference TRBV18 and TRBJ2-2): NAGVMQNPRHLVRRRGQEARLRCSPMKGHSHVYWYRQLPEEGLKFMVYLQKENIIDESGMPKERFSAEFPKEGPSILRIQQVVRGDSAAYFCASSSRLAGGPSAGELFFGEGSRLTVL.

The CDR3 region has the DNA TGCGCCAGCAGCGGAGAGGGAGGGAAGCAGTACTTC. It translates to CASSGEGGKQYF. The chain carries TRBV5-1 and TRBJ2-7; 7 positions match TRBD2. The CDR3 runs to 12 residues. The germline V gene has CDR1 SGHRS and CDR2 YFSETQ. J lost 8 bases, V lost 4 bases, and 6 bases had no gene match.

This clone was seen a single time. The chain carries TRBV2 and TRBJ2-3; TRBD1 is a possible D gene (6 bases). CDR3 size: 14 residues. CDR1 is SNHLY and CDR2 is FYNNEI in the germline V gene. Trimming took off 6 bases at V and 6 bases at J, with 16 bases between the two ends. This CDR3 is CASRAWTVADTQYF. The CDR3 nucleotides read TGTGCCAGCAGAGCCTGGACAGTGGCGGATACGCAGTATTTT.